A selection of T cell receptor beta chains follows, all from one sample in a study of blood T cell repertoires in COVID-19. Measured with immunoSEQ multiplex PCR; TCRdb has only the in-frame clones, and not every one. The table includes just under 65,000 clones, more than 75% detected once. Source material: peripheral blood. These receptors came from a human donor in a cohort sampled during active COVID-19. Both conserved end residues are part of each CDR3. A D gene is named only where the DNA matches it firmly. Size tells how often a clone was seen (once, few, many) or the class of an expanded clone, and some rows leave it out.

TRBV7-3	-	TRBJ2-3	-	TGTGCCAGCAGCCCAACGGGGACTGGGCCTACGCAGTATTTT	CASSPTGTGPTQYF
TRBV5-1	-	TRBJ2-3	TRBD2	TGCGCCAGCAGCTTGGCCTTTAGCGGGGGGACCACAGATACGCAGTATTTT	CASSLAFSGGTTDTQYF
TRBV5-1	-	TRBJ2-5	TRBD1	TGCGCCAGCAGCGTAACGACAGGGGGTGGAGAGACCCAGTACTTC	CASSVTTGGGETQYF
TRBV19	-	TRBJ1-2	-	TGTGCCAGTAGTGTCGTCGGTAACTATGGCTACACCTTC	CASSVVGNYGYTF
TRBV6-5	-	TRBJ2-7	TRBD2	TGTGCCACTCGGGGGGTAGCGCTCGAGCAGTACTTC	CATRGVALEQYF
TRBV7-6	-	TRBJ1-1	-	TGTGCCAGCAGCATCCAGCCAGGGGTGACGACTGAAGCTTTCTTT	CASSIQPGVTTEAFF
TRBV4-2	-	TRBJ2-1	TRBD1	TGTGCCAGCACCAACCGGGACAGGGGCTACAATGAGCAGTTCTTC	CASTNRDRGYNEQFF
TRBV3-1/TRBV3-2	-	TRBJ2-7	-	TGTGCCAGCAGCCAAAGGACTCCCTACGAGCAGTACTTC	CASSQRTPYEQYF
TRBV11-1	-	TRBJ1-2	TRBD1	TGTGCCAGCAGCGATGACAGGGCTAAGACCTTC	CASSDDRAKTF
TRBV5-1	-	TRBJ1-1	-	TGCGCCAGCAGCTTCGAGGGAACGGTGGCTGAAGCTTTCTTT	CASSFEGTVAEAFF
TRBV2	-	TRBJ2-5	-	TGTGCCAGCAGTGAAAGTCGGGAGACCCAGTACTTC	CASSESRETQYF
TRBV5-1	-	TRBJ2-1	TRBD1	TGCGCCAGCAGCTCCTCACAGGGGAACAATGAGCAGTTCTTC	CASSSSQGNNEQFF
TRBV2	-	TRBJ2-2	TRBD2	TGTGCCAGCAGTGAAAGGCTAGCGGCCGGGGAGCTGTTTTTT	CASSERLAAGELFF
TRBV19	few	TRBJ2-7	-	TGTGCCAGTACGGAGAGGGGGGAGCAGTACTTC	CASTERGEQYF
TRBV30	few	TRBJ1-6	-	TGTGCCTGGAGTGTACCCGGGGATTCACCCCTCCACTTT	CAWSVPGDSPLHF
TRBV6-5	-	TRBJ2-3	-	TGTGCCAGCAGGATAGGGGGAATAGATACGCAGTATTTT	CASRIGGIDTQYF
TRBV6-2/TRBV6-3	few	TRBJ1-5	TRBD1	TGTGCCAGCAGCGCCGGGACAGGGGGGCAGCCCCAGCATTTT	CASSAGTGGQPQHF
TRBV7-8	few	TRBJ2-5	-	TGTGCCAGCAGCTCCCAAGCTCAGACAGTGTACCAAGAGACCCAGTACTTC	CASSSQAQTVYQETQYF
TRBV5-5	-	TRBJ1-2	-	TGTGCCAGCAGCTTGGTCGCGGGCGGCGGCTACACCTTC	CASSLVAGGGYTF
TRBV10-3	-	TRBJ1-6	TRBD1	TGTGCCATCAGTGACAGGACAGGTCTTGGTTCACCCCTCCACTTT	CAISDRTGLGSPLHF
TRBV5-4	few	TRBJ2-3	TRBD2	TGTGCCAGCAGCTTGTTGAGCTGGCGGGGGGCAAAGTCAGATACGCAGTATTTT	CASSLLSWRGAKSDTQYF
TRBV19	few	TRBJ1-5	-	TGTGCCAGTAGTCGCCGCGAGGGTGTTGGGCCCCAGCATTTT	CASSRREGVGPQHF
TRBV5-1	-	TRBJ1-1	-	TGCGCCAGCAGCTTGGTACTCCGGAACACTGAAGCTTTCTTT	CASSLVLRNTEAFF
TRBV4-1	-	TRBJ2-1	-	TGCGCCAGCAGCCAAGTCCTAGACCATGAGCAGTTCTTC	CASSQVLDHEQFF
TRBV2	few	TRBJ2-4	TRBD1	TGTGCCAGCAGGAGACAGGGGGCGATCCAAAAAAACATTCAGTACTTC	CASRRQGAIQKNIQYF
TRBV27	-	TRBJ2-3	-	TGTGCCAGCAGACTCTGGGGGCCAACGGATACGCAGTATTTT	CASRLWGPTDTQYF
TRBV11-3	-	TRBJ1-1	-	TGTGCCAGCAGCTTAGAGACGGAGTCTTACACTGAAGCTTTCTTT	CASSLETESYTEAFF
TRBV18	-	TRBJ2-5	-	TGTGCCAGCTCATCTAAAGAGACCCAGTACTTC	CASSSKETQYF
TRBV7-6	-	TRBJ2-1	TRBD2	TGTGCCAGCAGCCACCGGACACGGGAGGGCAATGAGCAGTTCTTC	CASSHRTREGNEQFF
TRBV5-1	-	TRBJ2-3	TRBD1	TGCGCCAGCAGCTACAGGGGGCTCAGCACAGATACGCAGTATTTT	CASSYRGLSTDTQYF
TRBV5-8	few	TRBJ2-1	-	TGTGCCAGTACACGAGCAGGCACAGCCTACAATGAGCAGTTCTTC	CASTRAGTAYNEQFF
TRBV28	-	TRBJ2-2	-	TGTGCCAGCAGCCCCGCCGGGTTAGACACCGGGGAGCTGTTTTTT	CASSPAGLDTGELFF
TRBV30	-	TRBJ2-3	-	TGTGCCTGGAGTGTTTTCGGTGGGCGAGATACGCAGTATTTT	CAWSVFGGRDTQYF
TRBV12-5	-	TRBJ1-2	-	TGTGCTAGTGGTTTGGAGACAGGTTCGGGCGGCTACACCTTC	CASGLETGSGGYTF
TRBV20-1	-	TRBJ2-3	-	TGCAGTGTATTCGCAGATACGCAGTATTTT	CSVFADTQYF
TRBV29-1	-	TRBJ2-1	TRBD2	TGCAGCGTTCACAGAGGACTAGCCTTCTCCTACAATGAGCAGTTCTTC	CSVHRGLAFSYNEQFF
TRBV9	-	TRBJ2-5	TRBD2	TGTGCCAGCAGCGACCGCAGCGGGGGGGAGACCCAGTACTTC	CASSDRSGGETQYF
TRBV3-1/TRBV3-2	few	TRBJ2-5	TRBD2	TGTGCCAGCAGCCCCAGCCAGCGGGGGCAAGAGACCCAGTACTTC	CASSPSQRGQETQYF
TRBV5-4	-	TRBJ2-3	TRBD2	TGTGCCAGCAGCCGAGCGGGGCCCCACACAGATACGCAGTATTTT	CASSRAGPHTDTQYF
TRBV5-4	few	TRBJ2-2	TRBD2	TGTGCCAGCAGCACTGGACTAGCGGGGGGCCATACCGGGGAGCTGTTTTTT	CASSTGLAGGHTGELFF
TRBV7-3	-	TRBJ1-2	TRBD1	TGTGCCAGCAGCCCGGGGACAGGGGGCGCTTTTGGCTACACCTTC	CASSPGTGGAFGYTF
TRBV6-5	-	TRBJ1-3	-	TGTGCCAGCAGTTCCCCCTACGCCGGAAACACCATATATTTT	CASSSPYAGNTIYF
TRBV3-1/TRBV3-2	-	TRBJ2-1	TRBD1	TGTGCCAGCAGCCGGCCGGGACAGGGTTTCGATGAGCAGTTCTTC	CASSRPGQGFDEQFF
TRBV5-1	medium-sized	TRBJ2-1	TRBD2	TGCGCCAGCAGCCCCCGAGCCAGCGGGGGGACCCGTGAGCAGTTCTTC	CASSPRASGGTREQFF
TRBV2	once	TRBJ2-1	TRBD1	TGTGCCAGCAGTCCGGACAGGAGGAATGAGCAGTTCTTC	CASSPDRRNEQFF
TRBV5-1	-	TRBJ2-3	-	TGCGCCAGCAGCCTAGCGACCTCCACAGATACGCAGTATTTT	CASSLATSTDTQYF
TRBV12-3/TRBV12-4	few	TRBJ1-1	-	TGTGCCAGCAGTTTACGGGAAAACACTGAAGCTTTCTTT	CASSLRENTEAFF
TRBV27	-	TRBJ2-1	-	TGTGCCAGCAGTTTGGGGAGCTCCTACAATGAGCAGTTCTTC	CASSLGSSYNEQFF
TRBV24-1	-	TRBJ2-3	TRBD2	TGTGCCACCAGTGATGATAGCGGGGGCACAGATACGCAGTATTTT	CATSDDSGGTDTQYF
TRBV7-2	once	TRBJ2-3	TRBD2	TGTGCCAGCAGCGGTGTTCGCGGGGGGGCAACAGATACGCAGTATTTT	CASSGVRGGATDTQYF